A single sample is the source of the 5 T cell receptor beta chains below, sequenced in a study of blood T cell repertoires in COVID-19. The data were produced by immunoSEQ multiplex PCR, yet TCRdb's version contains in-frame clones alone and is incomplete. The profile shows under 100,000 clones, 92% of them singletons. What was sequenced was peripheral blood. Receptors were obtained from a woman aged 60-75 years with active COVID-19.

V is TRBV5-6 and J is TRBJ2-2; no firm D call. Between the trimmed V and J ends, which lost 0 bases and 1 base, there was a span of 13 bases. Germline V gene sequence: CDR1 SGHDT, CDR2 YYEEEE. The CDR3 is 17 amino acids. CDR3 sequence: CASSLGPRQLNTGELFF. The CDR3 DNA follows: TGTGCCAGCAGCTTGGGGCCGCGGCAGTTGAACACCGGGGAGCTGTTTTTT.

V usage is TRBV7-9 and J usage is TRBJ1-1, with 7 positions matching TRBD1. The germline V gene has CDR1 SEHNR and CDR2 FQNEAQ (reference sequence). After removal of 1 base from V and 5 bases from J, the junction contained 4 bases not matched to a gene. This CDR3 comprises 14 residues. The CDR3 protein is CASSLEGGRTEAFF. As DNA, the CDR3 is TGTGCCAGCAGCTTAGAAGGGGGCCGGACTGAAGCTTTCTTT.

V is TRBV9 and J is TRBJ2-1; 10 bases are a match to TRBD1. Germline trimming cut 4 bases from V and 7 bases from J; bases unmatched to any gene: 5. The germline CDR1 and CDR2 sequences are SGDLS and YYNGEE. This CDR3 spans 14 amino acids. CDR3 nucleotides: TGTGCCAGCAGCCCGGGACAGGGGAGGAATGAGCAGTTCTTC. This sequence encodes CASSPGQGRNEQFF. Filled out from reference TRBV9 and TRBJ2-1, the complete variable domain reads DSGVTQTPKHLITATGQRVTLRCSPRSGDLSVYWYQQSLDQGLQFLIQYYNGEERAKGNILERFSAQQFPDLHSELNLSSLELGDSALYFCASSPGQGRNEQFFGPGTRLTVL.

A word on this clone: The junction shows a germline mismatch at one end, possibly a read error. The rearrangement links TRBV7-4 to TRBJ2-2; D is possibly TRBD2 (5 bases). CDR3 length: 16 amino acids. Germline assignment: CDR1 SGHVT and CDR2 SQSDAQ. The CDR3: CASSLDTVPFPRGAVF. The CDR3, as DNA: TGTGCCAGCAGCTTAGACACGGTTCCCTTCCCCCGGGGAGCTGTTTTT. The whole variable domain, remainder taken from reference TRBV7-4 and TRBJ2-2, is GAGVSQSPRYKVAKRGRDVALRCDSISGHVTLYWYRQTLGQGSEVLTYSQSDAQRDKSGRPSGRFSAERPERSVSTLKIQRTEQGDSAVYLCASSLDTVPFPRGAVFGEGSRLTVL.

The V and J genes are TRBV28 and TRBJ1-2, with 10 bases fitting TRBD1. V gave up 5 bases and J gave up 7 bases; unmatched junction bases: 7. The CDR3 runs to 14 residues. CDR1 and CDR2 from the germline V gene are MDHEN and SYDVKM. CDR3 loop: CASSPTTGGFGYTF. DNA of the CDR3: TGTGCCAGCAGTCCTACGACAGGGGGCTTTGGCTACACCTTC.